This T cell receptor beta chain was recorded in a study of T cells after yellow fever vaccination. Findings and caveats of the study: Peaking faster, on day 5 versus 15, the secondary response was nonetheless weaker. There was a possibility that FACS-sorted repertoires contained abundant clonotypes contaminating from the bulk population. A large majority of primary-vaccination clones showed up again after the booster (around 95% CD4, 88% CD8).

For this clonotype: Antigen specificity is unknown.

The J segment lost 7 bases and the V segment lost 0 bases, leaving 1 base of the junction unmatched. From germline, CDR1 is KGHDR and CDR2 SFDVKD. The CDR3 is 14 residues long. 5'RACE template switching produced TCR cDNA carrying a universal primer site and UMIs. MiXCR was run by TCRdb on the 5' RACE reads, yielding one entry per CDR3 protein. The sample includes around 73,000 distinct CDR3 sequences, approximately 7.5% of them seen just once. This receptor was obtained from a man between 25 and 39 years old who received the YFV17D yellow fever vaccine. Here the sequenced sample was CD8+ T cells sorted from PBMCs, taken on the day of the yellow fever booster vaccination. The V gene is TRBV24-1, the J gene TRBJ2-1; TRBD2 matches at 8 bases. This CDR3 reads CATSDLGLANEQFF. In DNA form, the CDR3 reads TGTGCCACCAGTGATTTGGGACTAGCTAATGAGCAGTTCTTC.